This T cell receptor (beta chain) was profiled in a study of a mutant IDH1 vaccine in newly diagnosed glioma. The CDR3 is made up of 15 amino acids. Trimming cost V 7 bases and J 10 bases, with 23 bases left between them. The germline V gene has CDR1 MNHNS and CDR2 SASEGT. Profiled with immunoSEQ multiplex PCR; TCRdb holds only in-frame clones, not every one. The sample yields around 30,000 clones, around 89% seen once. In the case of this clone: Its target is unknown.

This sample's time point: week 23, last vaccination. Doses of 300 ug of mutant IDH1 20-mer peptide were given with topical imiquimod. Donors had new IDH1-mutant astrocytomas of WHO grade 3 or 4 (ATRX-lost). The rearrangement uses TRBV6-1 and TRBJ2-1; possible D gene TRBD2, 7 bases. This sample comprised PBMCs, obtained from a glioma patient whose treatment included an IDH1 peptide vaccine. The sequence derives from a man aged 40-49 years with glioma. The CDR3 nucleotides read TGTGCCAGCACCTCCTCCTGGGAGGGGGGGCTAGAGCAGTTCTTC. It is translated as CASTSSWEGGLEQFF.